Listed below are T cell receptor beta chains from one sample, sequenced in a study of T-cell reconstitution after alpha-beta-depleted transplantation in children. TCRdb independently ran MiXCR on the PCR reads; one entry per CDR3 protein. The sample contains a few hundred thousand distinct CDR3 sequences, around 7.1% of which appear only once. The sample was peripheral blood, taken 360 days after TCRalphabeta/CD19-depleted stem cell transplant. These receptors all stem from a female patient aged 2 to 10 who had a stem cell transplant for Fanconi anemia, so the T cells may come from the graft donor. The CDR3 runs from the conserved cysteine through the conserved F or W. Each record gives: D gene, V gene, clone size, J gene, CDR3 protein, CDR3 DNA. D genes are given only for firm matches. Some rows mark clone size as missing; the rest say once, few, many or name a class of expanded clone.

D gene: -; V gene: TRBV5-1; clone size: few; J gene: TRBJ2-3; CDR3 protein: CASSLAGTYNTDTQYF; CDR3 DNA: TGCGCCAGCAGCTTGGCCGGGACTTATAACACAGATACGCAGTATTTT
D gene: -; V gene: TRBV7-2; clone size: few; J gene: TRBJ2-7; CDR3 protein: CASSPWTVYEQYF; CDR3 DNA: TGTGCCAGCAGCCCCTGGACTGTCTACGAGCAGTACTTC
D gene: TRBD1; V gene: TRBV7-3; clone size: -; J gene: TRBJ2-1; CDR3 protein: CASSAQTGTHEQFF; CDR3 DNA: TGTGCCAGCAGCGCCCAGACAGGGACGCATGAGCAGTTCTTC
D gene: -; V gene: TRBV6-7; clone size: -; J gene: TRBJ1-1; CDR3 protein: CAFSLYPTVKLF; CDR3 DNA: TGTGCCTTCAGTTTATATCCGACAGTCAAACTCTTT
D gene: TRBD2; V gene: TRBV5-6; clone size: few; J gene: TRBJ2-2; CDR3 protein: CASSLALGRDSTGELFF; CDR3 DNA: TGTGCCAGCAGCTTGGCCCTTGGGAGGGATAGCACCGGGGAGCTGTTTTTT
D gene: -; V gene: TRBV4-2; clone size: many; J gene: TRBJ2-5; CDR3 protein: CASSQVQAAVETQYF; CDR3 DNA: TGTGCCAGCAGCCAAGTACAGGCCGCTGTGGAGACCCAGTACTTC
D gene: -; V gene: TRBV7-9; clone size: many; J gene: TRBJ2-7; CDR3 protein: CASSLPQEFEQYF; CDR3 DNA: TGTGCCAGCAGCTTACCCCAGGAGTTCGAGCAGTACTTC
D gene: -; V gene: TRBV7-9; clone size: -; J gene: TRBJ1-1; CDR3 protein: CASSLGVEAFF; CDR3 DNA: TGTGCCAGCAGCTTAGGGGTGGAAGCTTTCTTT
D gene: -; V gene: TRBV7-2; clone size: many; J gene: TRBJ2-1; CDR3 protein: CASSSGPFASNEQFF; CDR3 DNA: TGTGCCAGCAGCTCCGGGCCTTTCGCCTCCAATGAGCAGTTCTTC
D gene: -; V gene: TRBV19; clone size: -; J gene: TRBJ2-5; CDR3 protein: CASSWPGHGETQYF; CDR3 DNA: TGTGCCAGTAGTTGGCCGGGACACGGCGAGACCCAGTACTTC
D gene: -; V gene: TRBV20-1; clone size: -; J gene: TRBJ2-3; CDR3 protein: CSARGVSGDSTDTQYF; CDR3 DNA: TGCAGTGCTAGAGGGGTCAGCGGAGATAGCACAGATACGCAGTATTTT
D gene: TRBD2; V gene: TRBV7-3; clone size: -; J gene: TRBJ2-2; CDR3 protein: CASSFGGLAGELFF; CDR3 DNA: TGTGCCAGCAGCTTTGGCGGACTAGCGGGGGAGCTGTTTTTT
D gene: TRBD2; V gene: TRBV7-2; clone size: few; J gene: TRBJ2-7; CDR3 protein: CASTIHWGGEQYF; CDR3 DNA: TGTGCCAGCACCATTCACTGGGGGGGTGAGCAGTACTTC
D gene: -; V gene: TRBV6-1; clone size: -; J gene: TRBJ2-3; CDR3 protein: CASSAALGTDTQYF; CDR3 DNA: TGTGCCAGCAGTGCCGCCCTGGGCACAGATACGCAGTATTTT
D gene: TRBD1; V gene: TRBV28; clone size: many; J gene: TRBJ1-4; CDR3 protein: CASSSLTGGSEKLFF; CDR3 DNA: TGTGCCAGCAGTTCCCTCACAGGGGGCAGTGAAAAACTGTTTTTT
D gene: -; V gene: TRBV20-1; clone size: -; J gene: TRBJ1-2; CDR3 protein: CSAPLTGLTRGYTF; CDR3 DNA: TGCAGTGCTCCGCTGACAGGACTCACCCGTGGCTACACCTTC
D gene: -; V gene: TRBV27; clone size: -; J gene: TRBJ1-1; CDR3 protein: CASSLSWVATEAFF; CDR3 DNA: TGTGCCAGCAGTTTATCTTGGGTCGCCACTGAAGCTTTCTTT
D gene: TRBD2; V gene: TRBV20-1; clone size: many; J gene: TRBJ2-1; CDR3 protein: CSARLAGGPGQVNEQFF; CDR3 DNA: TGCAGTGCTAGACTAGCGGGGGGGCCAGGGCAGGTGAATGAGCAGTTCTTC
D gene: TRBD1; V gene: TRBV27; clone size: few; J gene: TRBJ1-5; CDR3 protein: CASSSLGGGQPQHF; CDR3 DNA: TGTGCCAGCAGTTCCTTAGGGGGCGGTCAGCCCCAGCATTTT
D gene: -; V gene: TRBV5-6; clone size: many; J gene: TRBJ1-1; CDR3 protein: CASSLQGVGTEAFF; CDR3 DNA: TGTGCCAGCAGCTTACAGGGTGTTGGCACTGAAGCTTTCTTT
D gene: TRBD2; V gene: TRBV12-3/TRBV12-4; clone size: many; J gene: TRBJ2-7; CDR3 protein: CASSLVAGGYEQYF; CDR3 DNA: TGTGCCAGCAGTTTGGTAGCGGGAGGCTACGAGCAGTACTTC
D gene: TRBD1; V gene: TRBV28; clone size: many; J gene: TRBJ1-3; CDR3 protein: CASSLFTGGSAGNTIYF; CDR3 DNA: TGTGCCAGCAGTTTATTTACAGGGGGCTCGGCAGGAAACACCATATATTTT
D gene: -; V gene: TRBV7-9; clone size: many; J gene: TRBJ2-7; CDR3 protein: CASSLGTQGHEQYF; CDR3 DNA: TGTGCCAGCAGCTTAGGCACACAGGGACACGAGCAGTACTTC
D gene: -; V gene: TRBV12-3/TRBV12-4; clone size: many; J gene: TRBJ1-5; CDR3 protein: CASRLGGGNQPQHF; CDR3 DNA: TGTGCCAGCAGACTTGGCGGGGGCAATCAGCCCCAGCATTTT
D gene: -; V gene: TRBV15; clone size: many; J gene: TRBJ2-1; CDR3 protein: CATSRVKNEQFF; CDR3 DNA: TGTGCCACCAGCAGAGTTAAGAATGAGCAGTTCTTC
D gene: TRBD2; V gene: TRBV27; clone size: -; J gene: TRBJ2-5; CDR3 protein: CASSSAGLASETQYF; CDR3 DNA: TGTGCCAGCTCTTCAGCGGGGCTAGCCTCAGAGACCCAGTACTTC
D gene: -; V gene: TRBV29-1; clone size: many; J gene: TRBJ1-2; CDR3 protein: CSVEWGANYGYTF; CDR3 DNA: TGCAGCGTTGAATGGGGGGCCAACTATGGCTACACCTTC
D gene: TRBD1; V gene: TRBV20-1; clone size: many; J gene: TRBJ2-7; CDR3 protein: CSAARQGYEQYF; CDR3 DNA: TGCAGTGCCGCCAGACAGGGCTACGAGCAGTACTTC